The 21 T cell receptor beta chains presented below share a single source sample, sequenced in a study of early T cells in non-severe SARS-CoV-2 infection. One entry per CDR3 protein results from TCRdb running MiXCR on the 5' RACE reads. The sample carries under 40,000 distinct CDR3 sequences, under 8% recorded once. Sequencing was done on a sample of whole blood. The receptors come from an adult who was a healthcare worker with PCR-confirmed SARS-CoV-2 infection or an uninfected control (not recorded which).

This clonotype was found many times. The genes are TRBV18 and TRBJ2-2, with 7 bases identical to TRBD1. V lost 5 bases and J lost 2; bases outside the gene matches: 11. The CDR3 consists of 17 residues. Germline lookup yields CDR1 KGHSH and CDR2 LQKENI. CDR3 sequence reads: CASSSAAGTVNTGELFF. CDR3 sequence (DNA): TGTGCCAGCTCATCGGCCGCCGGGACAGTCAACACCGGGGAGCTGTTTTTT.

This sequence joins TRBV29-1 and TRBJ2-7; a possible D gene is TRBD1 (7 bases). V was shortened by 6 bases and J by 0 bases, with 15 bases between the two germline ends. The CDR3 runs 14 residues. Germline CDR1 is SQVTM and CDR2 is ANQGSEA. The CDR3 here is CSVAGGTASYEQYF. The DNA for the CDR3 is TGCAGCGTCGCAGGAGGGACAGCCTCCTACGAGCAGTACTTC.

The table lists this clonotype with many counts. J is TRBJ2-7 and V is TRBV12-3 or TRBV12-4; 9 bases line up with TRBD2. With 0 bases clipped from V and 6 bases from J, the junction kept 6 bases outside the gene matches. This CDR3 has 15 residues. CDR3 residues: CASSLARGGGREQYF. DNA for the CDR3: TGTGCCAGCAGTTTAGCCCGCGGGGGGGGTCGCGAGCAGTACTTC.

This clonotype turned up a few times. The chain links TRBV11-3 to TRBJ2-1, with D tentatively TRBD2 (5 bases). The germline V gene encodes CDR1 SGHNT and CDR2 YENEEA. This CDR3 spans 14 amino acids. V was clipped by 5 bases and J by 7 bases, with 15 bases between them. In DNA form, the CDR3 reads TGTGCCAGCAGCCTGTCCTGGCTAGCTAATGAGCAGTTCTTC. Its translation: CASSLSWLANEQFF.

Turning to this clonotype: This may be a read error, as it is one base from a much larger clone. The rearrangement uses TRBV27 and TRBJ2-2; D is unclear. The CDR3 covers 14 residues. Trimming left V 7 bases short and J 1 base short, with 10 bases between. The germline gives CDR1 MNHEY, CDR2 SMNVEV (reference sequence). The CDR3 reads CASKVGRNTGELFF. DNA of the CDR3: TGTGCCAGCAAGGTCGGCAGGAACACCGGGGAGCTGTTTTTT.

This chain connects TRBV20-1 to TRBJ2-1; the D call may be TRBD1 or TRBD2 (5 bases each). The length of the CDR3 is 13 residues. Trimming shortened V by 0 bases and J by 8 bases, and 11 bases separated the two germline ends. Germline V lookup: CDR1 DFQATT, CDR2 SNEGSKA (reference sequence). The CDR3 here is CSARDWGSDEQFF. The CDR3 DNA is TGCAGTGCTAGAGATTGGGGGAGCGATGAGCAGTTCTTC.

The chain couples TRBV19 to TRBJ2-3; D is perhaps TRBD2 (7 bases). The CDR3 runs to 14 residues. Germline lookup yields CDR1 LNHDA and CDR2 SQIVND (reference sequence). V was clipped by 7 bases and J by 2 bases, with 13 bases between them. CDR3: CASKGGAYTDTQYF. The CDR3 nucleotides are TGTGCCAGTAAGGGGGGGGCCTACACAGATACGCAGTATTTT.

This clonotype was picked up a small number of times. The chain employs TRBV20-1 and TRBJ2-1; 8 positions match TRBD2. The CDR3 loop spans 13 amino acids. V lost 5 bases to trimming and J lost 5 bases; unmatched junction nucleotides: 5. The germline V gene encodes CDR1 DFQATT and CDR2 SNEGSKA (reference sequence). The CDR3 DNA sequence: TGCAGTGCTCACGAGCGGGAGCACAATGAGCAGTTCTTC. It is translated as CSAHEREHNEQFF.

To note about this clonotype: At one end, the junction sequence differs from germline, possibly due to a read error. The chain carries TRBV7-8 and TRBJ2-1, with 8 bases that match TRBD1. The CDR3 has 17 residues. Germline V gene data show CDR1 as SGHVS and CDR2 as FQNEAQ. The CDR3 here is CASSPRLSGGSNNEQFF. CDR3 coding DNA: TGTGCCAGCAGCCCTCGGCTTTCAGGGGGCTCCAACAATGAGCAGTTCTTC.

This clonotype occurred a few times. The genes are TRBV20-1 and TRBJ2-3; D ambiguous. The ends were cut back, 2 bases at V and 2 bases at J, with 8 bases in the middle. The CDR3 is made up of 13 amino acids. Germline V gene data show CDR1 as DFQATT and CDR2 as SNEGSKA (reference sequence). CDR3 nucleotide sequence: TGCAGTGCTAGAAACGGGTCCACAGATACGCAGTATTTT. This codes for CSARNGSTDTQYF.

This clonotype was detected many times. The chain couples TRBV7-2 to TRBJ2-1; D might be TRBD1 or TRBD2, each matching 5 bases. V shed 4 bases and J shed 4 bases, with 14 bases lying between them. Germline CDR1 reads SGHTA; CDR2 reads FQGNSA. The CDR3 length is 15 residues. The CDR3 DNA reads as TGTGCCAGCAGCTCCGGGACCTGGGTATACAATGAGCAGTTCTTC. Amino acid sequence: CASSSGTWVYNEQFF.

At least ten counts were recorded for this clonotype. This chain connects TRBV5-1 to TRBJ2-1, with 7 positions matching TRBD2. Germline lookup yields CDR1 SGHRS and CDR2 YFSETQ. This CDR3 comprises 15 residues. Trimming removed 3 bases from V and 4 bases from J; junction bases left unmatched: 7. This CDR3 is CASSYQRDRYNEQFF. CDR3 nucleotide sequence: TGCGCCAGCAGCTATCAGCGGGATCGGTACAATGAGCAGTTCTTC.

The rearrangement uses TRBV12-3 or TRBV12-4 and TRBJ2-7; D call uncertain. The CDR3 has 14 residues. Trimming removed 5 bases from V and 0 bases from J, with 11 bases in between. The CDR3 sequence: CASSISDGSYEQYF. CDR3 nucleotides: TGTGCCAGCAGTATATCGGACGGCTCCTACGAGCAGTACTTC.

This chain uses TRBV14 with TRBJ2-1; weak D call: TRBD2 (5 bases). The CDR3 spans 13 residues. V was pared by 1 base and J by 9 bases, with 10 bases between. In germline, CDR1 is SGHDN, CDR2 FVKESK. Written as DNA, the CDR3 is TGTGCCAGCAGCCAAGCTAGCTTCAGTGAGCAGTTCTTC. Residues: CASSQASFSEQFF.

The table lists this clonotype with a few counts. The rearrangement uses TRBV29-1 and TRBJ2-3; D is unclear. The CDR3 totals 12 residues. Trimming stripped 6 bases from V and 6 bases from J, with 13 bases between. Per germline, CDR1 SQVTM and CDR2 ANQGSEA. The chain's CDR3 is CSVALISDTQYF. DNA of the CDR3: TGCAGCGTCGCCCTCATATCGGATACGCAGTATTTT.

This clonotype was observed many times. The chain links TRBV7-7 to TRBJ2-7, with D uncertain. V lost 0 bases to trimming and J lost 5 bases, with 8 bases between them. The CDR3 has 13 amino acids. Looked up from germline, CDR1 is SSHAT and CDR2 is FNYEAQ (reference sequence). This chain's CDR3 is CASSLAFWDEQYF. The CDR3 nucleotides read TGTGCCAGCAGCTTAGCATTTTGGGACGAGCAGTACTTC.

This clonotype appeared many times. The chain joins TRBV13 to TRBJ2-5; D may correspond to TRBD1 or TRBD2 (5 bases each). The CDR3 length is 15 residues. V lost 5 bases and J lost 1, with 14 bases in between. CDR1 is PRHDT and CDR2 is FYEKMQ in the germline V gene (reference sequence). DNA of the CDR3: TGTGCCAGCAGCCCCCGGGACGGACCCCAAGAGACCCAGTACTTC. It is translated as CASSPRDGPQETQYF. Full variable domain (remainder filled in from reference TRBV13 and TRBJ2-5): AAGVIQSPRHLIKEKRETATLKCYPIPRHDTVYWYQQGPGQDPQFLISFYEKMQSDKGSIPDRFSAQQFSDYHSELNMSSLELGDSALYFCASSPRDGPQETQYFGPGTRLLVL.

This clonotype was found a few times. The chain recombines TRBV14 with TRBJ2-7, with D possibly being TRBD1 (5 bases). The CDR3 contains 13 residues. V shed 4 bases and J shed 3 bases, with 10 bases lying between them. Germline assignment: CDR1 SGHDN and CDR2 FVKESK. In DNA form, the CDR3 reads TGTGCCAGCAGCCTGGGGCAGGGCTACGAGCAGTACTTC. Translating it yields CASSLGQGYEQYF.

This clonotype was counted at least ten times. CDR3 nucleotides: TGTGCCAGCAGCCCATTTCGAGCGAACACCGGGGAGCTGTTTTTT. Translation: CASSPFRANTGELFF. The gene calls are TRBV7-2 and TRBJ2-2; D not resolved. V was clipped by 5 bases and J by 0 bases, with 10 bases between them. The germline V gene has CDR1 SGHTA and CDR2 FQGNSA. The CDR3 is 15 residues long.

V gene TRBV12-3 or TRBV12-4 combines with J gene TRBJ1-1, with no clear D. The CDR3 has 13 residues. The V end was cut by 3 bases, the J end by 1 base, with 6 bases between. The CDR3 here is CASSFVSNTEAFF. The CDR3 nucleotides are TGTGCCAGCAGTTTTGTCTCGAACACTGAAGCTTTCTTT.

This clonotype was recorded at least ten times. V is TRBV7-2 and J is TRBJ1-1; 10 nucleotides line up with TRBD1. Trimming removed 4 bases from V and 4 bases from J; junction bases left unmatched: 6. This CDR3 region has 15 residues. CDR1 is SGHTA and CDR2 is FQGNSA in the germline V gene. As DNA, the CDR3 is TGTGCCAGCAGCTCGACAGGGGGCGCGTTCACTGAAGCTTTCTTT. Protein product: CASSSTGGAFTEAFF.